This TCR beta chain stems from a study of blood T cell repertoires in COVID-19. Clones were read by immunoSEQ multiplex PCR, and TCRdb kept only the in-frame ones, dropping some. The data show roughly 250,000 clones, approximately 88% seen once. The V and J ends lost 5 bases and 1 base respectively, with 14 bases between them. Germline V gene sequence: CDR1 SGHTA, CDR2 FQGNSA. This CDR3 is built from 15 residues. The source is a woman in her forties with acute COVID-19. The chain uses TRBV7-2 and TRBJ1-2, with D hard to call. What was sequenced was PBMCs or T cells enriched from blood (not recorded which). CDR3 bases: TGTGCCAGCAGCCCAGTTGCAGAGGTTAACTATGGCTACACCTTC. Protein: CASSPVAEVNYGYTF.